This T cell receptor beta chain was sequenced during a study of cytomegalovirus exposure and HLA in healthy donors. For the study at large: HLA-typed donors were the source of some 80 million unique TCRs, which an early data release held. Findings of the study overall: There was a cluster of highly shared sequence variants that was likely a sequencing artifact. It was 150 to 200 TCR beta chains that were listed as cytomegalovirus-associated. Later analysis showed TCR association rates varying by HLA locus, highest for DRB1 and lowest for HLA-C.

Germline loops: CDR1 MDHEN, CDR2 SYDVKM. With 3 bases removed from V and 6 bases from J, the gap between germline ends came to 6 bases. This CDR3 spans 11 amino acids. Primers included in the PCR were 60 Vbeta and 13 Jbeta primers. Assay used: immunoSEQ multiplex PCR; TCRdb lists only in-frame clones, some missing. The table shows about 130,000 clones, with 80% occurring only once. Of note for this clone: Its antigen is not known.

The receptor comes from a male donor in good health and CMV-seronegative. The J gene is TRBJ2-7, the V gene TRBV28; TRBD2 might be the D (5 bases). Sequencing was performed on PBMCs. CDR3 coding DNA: TGTGCCAGCAGTTTGGGGAGCGAGCAGTACTTC. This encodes CASSLGSEQYF.